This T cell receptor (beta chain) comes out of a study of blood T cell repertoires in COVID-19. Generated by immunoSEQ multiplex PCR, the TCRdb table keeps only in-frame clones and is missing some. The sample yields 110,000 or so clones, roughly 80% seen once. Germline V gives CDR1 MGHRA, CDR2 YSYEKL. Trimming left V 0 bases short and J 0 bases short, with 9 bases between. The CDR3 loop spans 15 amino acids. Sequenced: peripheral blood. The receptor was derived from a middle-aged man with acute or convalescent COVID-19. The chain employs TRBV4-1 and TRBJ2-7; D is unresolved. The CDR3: CASSQDSDDSYEQYF. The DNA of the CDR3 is TGCGCCAGCAGCCAAGACAGCGACGACTCCTACGAGCAGTACTTC.